Reported below is one T cell receptor (beta chain). This specimen comes from a study of blood T cell repertoires in COVID-19. This CDR3 has 14 amino acids. Unmatched junction bases numbered 1, after V lost 4 bases and J lost 6 bases. The germline CDR1 and CDR2 sequences are SGHTA and FQGTGA. TCRdb keeps only in-frame clones here, not all; method: immunoSEQ multiplex PCR. Found here are about 72,000 clones, around 90% of them singletons; the top ten hold approximately 30%. The TCR originated in a man aged 50 or older with acute or convalescent COVID-19. The specimen was peripheral blood. This rearrangement joins TRBV7-3 to TRBJ2-2; 11 nucleotides match TRBD1. CDR3 bases: TGTGCCAGCAGCTGGGGACAGGGGGCCGGGGAGCTGTTTTTT. Its protein product is CASSWGQGAGELFF.